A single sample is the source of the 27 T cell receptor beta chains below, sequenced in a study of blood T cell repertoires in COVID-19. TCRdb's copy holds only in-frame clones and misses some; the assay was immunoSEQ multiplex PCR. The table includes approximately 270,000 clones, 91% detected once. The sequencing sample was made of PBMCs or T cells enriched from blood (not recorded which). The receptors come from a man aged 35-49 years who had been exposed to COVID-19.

The CDR3 region is CASGDGGRGELFF. In DNA, the CDR3 is TGTGCCAGTGGGGATGGAGGGCGGGGGGAGCTGTTTTTT. The J gene is TRBJ2-2, the V gene TRBV19; D perhaps matches TRBD2 (6 bases). Per the germline V gene, CDR1 is LNHDA and CDR2 is SQIVND (reference sequence). The CDR3 runs 13 residues. V lost 8 bases to trimming and J lost 8 bases, with 15 bases between them.

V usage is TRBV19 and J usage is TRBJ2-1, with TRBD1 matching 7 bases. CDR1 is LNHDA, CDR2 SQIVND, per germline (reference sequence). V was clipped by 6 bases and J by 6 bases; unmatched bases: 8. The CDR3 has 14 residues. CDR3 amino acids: CASRETGMTNEQFF. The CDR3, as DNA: TGTGCCAGTAGAGAGACAGGGATGACCAATGAGCAGTTCTTC.

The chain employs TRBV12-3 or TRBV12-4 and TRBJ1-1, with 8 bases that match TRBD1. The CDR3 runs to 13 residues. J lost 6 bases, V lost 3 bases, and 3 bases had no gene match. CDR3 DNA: TGTGCCAGCAGTTTTCCGGACAGGGCTGAAGCTTTCTTT. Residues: CASSFPDRAEAFF.

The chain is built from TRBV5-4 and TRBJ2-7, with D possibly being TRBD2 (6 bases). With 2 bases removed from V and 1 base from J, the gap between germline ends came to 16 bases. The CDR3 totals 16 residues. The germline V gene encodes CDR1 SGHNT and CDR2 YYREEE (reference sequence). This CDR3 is CASSFGPSSGSYEQYF. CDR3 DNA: TGTGCCAGCAGCTTCGGACCCTCCAGCGGGTCCTACGAGCAGTACTTC.

The CDR3 reads CASSMSGGLGRDTEAFF. The CDR3 nucleotides are TGTGCCAGTAGTATGTCAGGAGGGCTGGGGAGAGACACTGAAGCTTTCTTT. V gene TRBV19 combines with J gene TRBJ1-1; no clear D. Trimming stripped 3 bases from V and 3 bases from J, with 20 bases between. The germline V gene encodes CDR1 LNHDA and CDR2 SQIVND (reference sequence). The CDR3 has 17 amino acids.

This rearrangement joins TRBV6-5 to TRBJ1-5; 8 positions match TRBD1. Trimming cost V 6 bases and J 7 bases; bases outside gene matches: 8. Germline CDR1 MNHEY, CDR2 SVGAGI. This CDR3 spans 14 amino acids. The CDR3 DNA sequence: TGTGCCAGCAGAACCCGGACAGGGCGGCAGCCCCAGCATTTT. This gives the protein CASRTRTGRQPQHF.

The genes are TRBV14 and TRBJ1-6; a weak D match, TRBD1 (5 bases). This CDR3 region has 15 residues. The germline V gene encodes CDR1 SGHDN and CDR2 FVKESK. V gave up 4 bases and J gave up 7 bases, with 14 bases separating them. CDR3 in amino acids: CASSPQGSGNSPLHF. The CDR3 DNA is TGTGCCAGCAGCCCCCAGGGTTCAGGAAATTCACCCCTCCACTTT.

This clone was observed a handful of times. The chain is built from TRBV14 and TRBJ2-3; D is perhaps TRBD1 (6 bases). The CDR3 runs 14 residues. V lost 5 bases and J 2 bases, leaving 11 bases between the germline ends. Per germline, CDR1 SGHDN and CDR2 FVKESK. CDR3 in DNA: TGTGCCAGCAGCGCCCAGGGACACACAGATACGCAGTATTTT. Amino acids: CASSAQGHTDTQYF.

The CDR3 protein is CASSLGQGDLVYGYTF. CDR3 DNA: TGTGCCAGCAGCTTAGGCCAGGGGGATTTGGTCTATGGCTACACCTTC. The V call is TRBV7-9, the J call TRBJ1-2; 7 bases match TRBD1. The CDR3 contains 16 residues. V lost 1 base and J lost 4; bases outside the gene matches: 9. Germline CDR1 and CDR2: SEHNR and FQNEAQ (reference sequence).

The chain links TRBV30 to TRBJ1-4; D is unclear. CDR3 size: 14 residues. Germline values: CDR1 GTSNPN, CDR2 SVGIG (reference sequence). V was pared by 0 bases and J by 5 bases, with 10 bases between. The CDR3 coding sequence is TGTGCCTGGAGTGTACTTGCGGGGAATGAAAAACTGTTTTTT. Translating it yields CAWSVLAGNEKLFF.

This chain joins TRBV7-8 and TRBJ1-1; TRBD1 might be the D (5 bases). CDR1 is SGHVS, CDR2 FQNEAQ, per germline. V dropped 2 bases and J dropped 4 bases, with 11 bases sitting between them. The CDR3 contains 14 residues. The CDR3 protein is CASSLLTGGTEAFF. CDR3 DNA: TGTGCCAGCAGCTTACTCACCGGGGGCACTGAAGCTTTCTTT.

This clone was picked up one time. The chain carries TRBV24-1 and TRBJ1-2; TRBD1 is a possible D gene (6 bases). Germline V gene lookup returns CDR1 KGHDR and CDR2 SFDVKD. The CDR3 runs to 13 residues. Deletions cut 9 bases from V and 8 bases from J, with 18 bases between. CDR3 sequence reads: CATSDVQGRGYTF. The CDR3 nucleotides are TGTGCCACCTCAGATGTACAGGGTAGGGGCTACACCTTC.

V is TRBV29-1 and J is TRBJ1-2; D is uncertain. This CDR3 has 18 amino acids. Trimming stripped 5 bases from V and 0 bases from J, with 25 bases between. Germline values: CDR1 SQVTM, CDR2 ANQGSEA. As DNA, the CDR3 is TGCAGCGTTCGCCAGGCAACCGGACTTTTCTACTCTAACTATGGCTACACCTTC. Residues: CSVRQATGLFYSNYGYTF.

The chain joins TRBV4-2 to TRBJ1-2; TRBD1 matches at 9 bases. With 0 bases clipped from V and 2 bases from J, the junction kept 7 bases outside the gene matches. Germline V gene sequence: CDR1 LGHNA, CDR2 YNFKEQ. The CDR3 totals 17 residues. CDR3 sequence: CASSQDSGTGYNYGYTF. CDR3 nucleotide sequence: TGTGCCAGCAGCCAAGATTCCGGGACAGGGTACAACTATGGCTACACCTTC.

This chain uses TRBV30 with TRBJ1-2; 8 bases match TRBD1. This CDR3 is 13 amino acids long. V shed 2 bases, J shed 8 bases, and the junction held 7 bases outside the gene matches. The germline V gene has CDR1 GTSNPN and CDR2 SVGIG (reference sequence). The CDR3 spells CAWSSDRGGGYTF. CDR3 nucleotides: TGTGCCTGGAGTTCAGACAGGGGAGGCGGCTACACCTTC.

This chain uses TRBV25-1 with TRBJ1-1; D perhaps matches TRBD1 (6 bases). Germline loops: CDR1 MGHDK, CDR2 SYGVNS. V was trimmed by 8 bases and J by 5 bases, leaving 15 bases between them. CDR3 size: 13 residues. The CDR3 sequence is CASGSGVGTEAFF. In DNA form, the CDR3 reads TGTGCCAGCGGCTCAGGGGTGGGGACTGAAGCTTTCTTT.

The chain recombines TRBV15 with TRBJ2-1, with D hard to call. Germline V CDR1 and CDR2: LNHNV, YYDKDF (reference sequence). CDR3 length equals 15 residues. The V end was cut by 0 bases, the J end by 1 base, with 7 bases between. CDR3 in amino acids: CATSRELESYNEQFF. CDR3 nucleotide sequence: TGTGCCACCAGCAGAGAATTAGAATCCTACAATGAGCAGTTCTTC. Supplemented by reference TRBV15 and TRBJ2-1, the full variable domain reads DAMVIQNPRYQVTQFGKPVTLSCSQTLNHNVMYWYQQKSSQAPKLLFHYYDKDFNNEADTPDNFQSRRPNTSFCFLDIRSPGLGDTAMYLCATSRELESYNEQFFGPGTRLTVL.

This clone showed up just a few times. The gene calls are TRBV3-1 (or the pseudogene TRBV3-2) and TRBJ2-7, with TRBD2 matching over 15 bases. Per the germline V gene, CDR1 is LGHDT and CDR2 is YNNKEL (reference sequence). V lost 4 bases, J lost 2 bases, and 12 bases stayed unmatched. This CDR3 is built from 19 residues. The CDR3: CASSRRGLAGGDWAYEQYF. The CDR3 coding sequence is TGTGCCAGCAGCCGAAGAGGACTAGCGGGAGGGGATTGGGCCTACGAGCAGTACTTC.

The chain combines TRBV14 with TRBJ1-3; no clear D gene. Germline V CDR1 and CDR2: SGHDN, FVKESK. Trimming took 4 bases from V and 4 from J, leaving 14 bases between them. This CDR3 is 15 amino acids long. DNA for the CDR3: TGTGCCAGCAGCCCCTGGAGTTTGTACGGAAACACCATATATTTT. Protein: CASSPWSLYGNTIYF.

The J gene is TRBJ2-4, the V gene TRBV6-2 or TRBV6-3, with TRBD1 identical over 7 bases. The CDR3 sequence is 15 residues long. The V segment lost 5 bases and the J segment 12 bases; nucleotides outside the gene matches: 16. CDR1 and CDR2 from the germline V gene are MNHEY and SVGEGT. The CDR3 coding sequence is TGTGCCAGCAGTATTAAGGAATACAGGGGCCATTCTCAGTACTTC. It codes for CASSIKEYRGHSQYF.

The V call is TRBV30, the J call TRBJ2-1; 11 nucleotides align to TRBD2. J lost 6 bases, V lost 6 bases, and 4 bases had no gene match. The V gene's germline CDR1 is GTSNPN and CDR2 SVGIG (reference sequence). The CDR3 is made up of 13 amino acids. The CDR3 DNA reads TGTGCCTGCCTAGCGGGAGGCAGCAATGAGCAGTTCTTC. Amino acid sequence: CACLAGGSNEQFF.

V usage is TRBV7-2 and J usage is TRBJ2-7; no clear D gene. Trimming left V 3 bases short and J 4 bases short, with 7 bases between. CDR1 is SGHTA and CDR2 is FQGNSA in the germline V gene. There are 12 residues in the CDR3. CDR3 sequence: CASSFTIYEQYF. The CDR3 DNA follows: TGTGCCAGCAGCTTTACTATTTACGAGCAGTACTTC. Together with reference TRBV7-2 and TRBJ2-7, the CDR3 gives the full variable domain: GAGVSQSPSNKVTEKGKDVELRCDPISGHTALYWYRQSLGQGLEFLIYFQGNSAPDKSGLPSDRFSAERTGGSVSTLTIQRTQQEDSAVYLCASSFTIYEQYFGPGTRLTVT.

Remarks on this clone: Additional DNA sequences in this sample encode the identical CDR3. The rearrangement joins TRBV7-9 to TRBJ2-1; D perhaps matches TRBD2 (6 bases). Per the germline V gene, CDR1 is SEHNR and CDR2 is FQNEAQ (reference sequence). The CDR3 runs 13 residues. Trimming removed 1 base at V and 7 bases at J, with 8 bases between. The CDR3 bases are TGTGCCAGCAGCTTAGTCGGGGGAAATGAGCAGTTCTTC. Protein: CASSLVGGNEQFF.

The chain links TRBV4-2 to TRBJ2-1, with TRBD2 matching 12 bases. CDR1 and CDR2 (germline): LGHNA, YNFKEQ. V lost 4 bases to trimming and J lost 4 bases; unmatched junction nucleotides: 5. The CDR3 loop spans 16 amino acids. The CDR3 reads CASSLETSGRYNEQFF. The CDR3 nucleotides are TGTGCCAGCAGCCTAGAAACTAGCGGGAGGTACAATGAGCAGTTCTTC.

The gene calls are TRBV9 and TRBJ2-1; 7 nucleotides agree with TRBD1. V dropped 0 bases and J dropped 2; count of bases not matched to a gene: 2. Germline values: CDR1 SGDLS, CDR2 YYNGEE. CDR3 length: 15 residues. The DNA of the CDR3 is TGTGCCAGCAGCGTAGGACAGGGCGCCTACAATGAGCAGTTCTTC. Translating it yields CASSVGQGAYNEQFF.

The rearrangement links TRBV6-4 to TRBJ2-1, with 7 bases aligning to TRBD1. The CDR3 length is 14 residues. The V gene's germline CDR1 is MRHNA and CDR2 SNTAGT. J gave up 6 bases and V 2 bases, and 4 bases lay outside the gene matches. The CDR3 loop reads CASSDQGDSNEQFF. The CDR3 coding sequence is TGTGCCAGCAGTGACCAAGGGGACAGCAATGAGCAGTTCTTC.

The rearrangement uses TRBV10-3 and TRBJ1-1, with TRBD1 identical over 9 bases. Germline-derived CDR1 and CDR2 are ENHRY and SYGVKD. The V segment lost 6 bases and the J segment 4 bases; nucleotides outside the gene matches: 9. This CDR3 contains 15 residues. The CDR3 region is CAISMGQGIGTEAFF. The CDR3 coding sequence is TGTGCCATCAGCATGGGACAGGGCATTGGCACTGAAGCTTTCTTT.